This TCR beta chain stems from a study of T cell changes during pregnancy in multiple sclerosis. Method: immunoSEQ multiplex PCR; TCRdb's copy keeps in-frame clones and lacks some. This sample has about 110,000 clones, with about 89% found just once. This clone is a singleton in its sample. Sequencing was performed on peripheral blood, taken before pregnancy. The receptor was isolated from a female donor with multiple sclerosis, enrolled in a pregnancy study.

In DNA, the CDR3 is TGCGCCAGCAGCCAAGCCCAGGGATTGGCCTACGAGCAGTACTTC. Its protein product is CASSQAQGLAYEQYF. The chain has TRBV4-3 and TRBJ2-7, with D tentatively TRBD1 (5 bases). V was clipped by 1 base and J by 2 bases, with 12 bases between them. The CDR3 has 15 amino acids. Germline CDR1 is LGHNA and CDR2 is YSLEER.